This TCR beta chain is drawn from a study of graft-versus-host responses after intestinal transplantation. Sequencing used immunoSEQ multiplex PCR; TCRdb keeps in-frame clones, though not all of them. The repertoire includes 15,000 to 20,000 clones, approximately 83% of them detected once, and about 4% sits in the top ten. This clone was found a few times. The CDR3 extends over 14 amino acids. Trimming shortened V by 2 bases and J by 0 bases, and 5 bases separated the two germline ends. The germline V gene encodes CDR1 SGHTA and CDR2 FQGNSA. Intraepithelial plus lamina propria lymphocytes were released by processing graft tissue.

The receptor's source is a human patient who received an intestinal transplant, so some T cells may come from the graft donor. The J gene is TRBJ1-3, the V gene TRBV7-2, with D hard to call. This specimen consisted of ileum tissue, obtained approximately 83 weeks after intestinal transplantation. The CDR3 sequence: CASSLSGSGNTIYF. CDR3 in DNA: TGTGCCAGCAGCTTAAGTGGCTCTGGAAACACCATATATTTT.